This T cell receptor beta chain was identified during a study of read filtering for tumor transcriptome and immune sequencing (dated by TCRdb to 2020 to 2022). With respect to the entire study: The cohort consisted of 17 to 20 male and over eleven female patients, with a mean age of about 70 years and an age range of roughly 45 to 80. By revised international staging, 8 patients were R-ISS I, under 20 were R-ISS II and over 5 were R-ISS III. Using the same bone marrow samples, the study compared TCR repertoires obtained by targeted immune repertoire sequencing with those obtained by bulk whole-transcriptome sequencing. Per sample, about 4.05 to 10.27 million TCR-region mapped reads were obtained with IR-seq, compared with only about 80 to 1,400 with RNA-seq. As a main aim, a read-filtering strategy for immune repertoire data was addressed, with the specific question being whether clonotypes supported by a single read should be removed. Whole-transcriptome libraries were prepared with the TruSeq RNA Access Library Prep Kit after DNase treatment. Broader findings and caveats from the paper: Removing single-read clonotypes increased the correlation between IR-seq and RNA-seq shared clonotype proportions. Compared with RNA-seq, IR-seq captured clonotypes at much greater depth and more reliably, and a smaller IR-seq throughput was enough to identify most of the shared clonotypes. In IR-seq, single-read clonotypes were approximately 81% of clonotypes but 3% to 4% of total reads; in RNA-seq they were roughly 73% of clonotypes and 35% to 55% of reads. The sorted CD138-negative fraction was a mixed bone marrow immune population, not purified T cells.

This clonotype was counted ten times or more. The antigen this receptor binds is unknown. No base-level quality is on record; no much larger clone is a single base apart. Starting from roughly 440 ng RNA, TCR libraries were constructed with the Immunoverse kit using molecular barcoded adaptors that cover the alpha/delta and beta/gamma chains. The same RNA used for transcriptome sequencing was used for TCR library preparation. Sequencing of the TCR libraries was done on an Illumina HiSeq 4000 with 2 x 150 cycles. The paper's data handling went like this. TCR reads were aligned to human V, D, J and C references and assembled into CDR3 clonotypes with MiXCR, including quality filtering and error correction. Clonotype counts and gene usage diversity were analyzed with the tcR package in R. For inspection of raw mapping reads, RNA-seq reads were mapped by STAR aligner version 2.5.3a onto GRCh37 of the human genome. To test how sequencing depth affected the clonotypes detected, IR-seq fastq files were randomly downsampled with Seqtk 1.3. TCRdb passed the public sequencing reads through fastp at Q25 and MiXCR, retaining productive beta sequences. Rows are combined by CDR3 protein, so each entry shows the most common genes and DNA. The authors' filters were not applied to this entry. The sample yields 37,000 or so distinct CDR3 sequences; 12% to 15% were counted once. The ten top clones hold about 40% of the sample.

Every patient had bone marrow sampled at the time of active disease. Ficoll-Hypaque density gradient centrifugation was used to isolate the bone marrow mononuclear cells. CD138-negative cells were obtained by negative selection after labeling with CD138 magnetic microbeads on a MACS separator, removing myeloma plasma cells. Flow cytometry with CD138 antibodies on an Attune NxT was used to check how pure the isolated cells were. TRIzol reagent was used to extract total RNA, and a NanoDrop spectrophotometer was used to quantify the extracted RNA. Paired RNA-seq and IR-seq were performed on each patient's CD138-negative bone marrow sample. Input material: a population of CD138-negative cells sorted from bone marrow. The label giving this sample's cell subset or site can be read as: bone marrow mononuclear cells depleted of CD138+ plasma/myeloma cells by negative magnetic selection. This receptor was identified in a donor at least 40 years old with multiple myeloma.

The bases are TGTGCCAGCAGTTTAGGGGGGAGGACCTACAATGAGCAGTTCTTC. Translated, this is CASSLGGRTYNEQFF. The chain joins TRBV28 to TRBJ2-1; TRBD2 might be the D gene, on 6 matching bases. Inclusive of the bounding cysteine and phenylalanine, the CDR3 is 15 residues long. Only CDR3 DNA is held: 45 bases, read in frame from base 1. CDR1 and CDR2, looked up from the germline V gene, are MDHEN and SYDVKM. Trimming at the junction amounts to 2 bases on V and 2 bases on J, and the germline ends lie 10 bases apart.